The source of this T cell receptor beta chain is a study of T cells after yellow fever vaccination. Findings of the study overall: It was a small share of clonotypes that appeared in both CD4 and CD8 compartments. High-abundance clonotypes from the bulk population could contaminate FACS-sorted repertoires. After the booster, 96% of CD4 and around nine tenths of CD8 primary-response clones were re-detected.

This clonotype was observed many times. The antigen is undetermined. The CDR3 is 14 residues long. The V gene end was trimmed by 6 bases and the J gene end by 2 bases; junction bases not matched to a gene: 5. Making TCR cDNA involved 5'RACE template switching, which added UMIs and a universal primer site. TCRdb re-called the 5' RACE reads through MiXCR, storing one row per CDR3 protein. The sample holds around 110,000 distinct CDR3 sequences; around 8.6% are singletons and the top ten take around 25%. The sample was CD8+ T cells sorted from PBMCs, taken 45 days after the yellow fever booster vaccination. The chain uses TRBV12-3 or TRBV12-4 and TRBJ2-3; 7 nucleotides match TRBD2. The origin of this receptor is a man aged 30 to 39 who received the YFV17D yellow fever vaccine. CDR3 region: CASRSGMNTDTQYF. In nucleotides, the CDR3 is TGTGCCAGCAGAAGCGGGATGAACACAGATACGCAGTATTTT.